The 8 T cell receptor beta chains below come from one sample, sequenced in a study of identical twins. One entry per CDR3 protein, called by TCRdb with MiXCR from the 5' RACE reads. The table includes 400,000 to 550,000 distinct CDR3 sequences, roughly 24% detected once. The sample was also reused in another study, on T cells expressing NK-cell markers.

Sequenced sample: CD4+ T cells sorted from blood. The receptors come from a woman aged 18-29 years in good health.

This clonotype was counted between two and nine times. This chain links TRBV7-9 with TRBJ2-3; TRBD1 matches 8 bases. Per germline, CDR1 SEHNR and CDR2 FQNEAQ (reference sequence). The CDR3 totals 13 residues. V lost 5 bases, J lost 4 bases, and 2 bases stayed unmatched. CDR3 sequence: CASSTTGADTQYF. The DNA of the CDR3 is TGTGCCAGCAGCACGACAGGGGCAGATACGCAGTATTTT. The complete variable domain, with remaining parts taken from reference TRBV7-9 and TRBJ2-3, reads DTGVSQNPRHKITKRGQNVTFRCDPISEHNRLYWYRQTLGQGPEFLTYFQNEAQLEKSRLLSDRFSAERPKGSFSTLEIQRTEQGDSAMYLCASSTTGADTQYFGPGTRLTVL.

This chain links TRBV20-1 with TRBJ2-3; 16 bases match TRBD2. Germline CDR1 and CDR2: DFQATT and SNEGSKA (reference sequence). This CDR3 comprises 16 residues. Trimming took 6 bases from V and 5 from J; bases not matched to a gene: 8. The CDR3 reads CSATGTSGRARDTQYF. CDR3 nucleotide sequence: TGCAGTGCAACCGGGACTAGCGGGAGGGCCAGAGATACGCAGTATTTT.

This clonotype was observed a handful of times. J is TRBJ2-7 and V is TRBV6-2 or TRBV6-3; a weak D match, TRBD2 (5 bases). This CDR3 region has 14 residues. Germline values: CDR1 MNHEY, CDR2 SVGEGT. V was pared by 8 bases and J by 7 bases, with 21 bases between. DNA for the CDR3: TGTGCCAGCGGTACGACTACCCCATCGAGGGAGCAGTACTTC. Protein: CASGTTTPSREQYF.

This sequence joins TRBV20-1 and TRBJ1-5; D gene unclear. This CDR3 contains 11 residues. Trimming stripped 5 bases from V and 9 bases from J, with 11 bases between. Germline CDR1 and CDR2: DFQATT and SNEGSKA (reference sequence). DNA for the CDR3: TGCAGTGCTCGGAGGCTCGGGCCCCAGCATTTT. It is translated as CSARRLGPQHF.

The gene calls are TRBV12-3 or TRBV12-4 and TRBJ2-7; tentative D call: TRBD2 (6 bases). V was clipped by 5 bases and J by 4 bases, with 18 bases between them. The CDR3 consists of 15 residues. The CDR3 loop reads CASSLRDSRPYEQYF. For the CDR3, the DNA is TGTGCCAGCAGTCTCCGGGACTCCCGCCCGTACGAGCAGTACTTC.

This clonotype was counted only a few times. The gene calls are TRBV27 and TRBJ2-1; the match to TRBD2 covers 8 bases. V dropped 7 bases and J dropped 9; count of bases not matched to a gene: 8. The CDR3 loop spans 13 amino acids. Germline CDR1 reads MNHEY; CDR2 reads SMNVEV (reference sequence). The CDR3 DNA reads as TGTGCCAGCACGGGGGGGGGTCGCGGTGAGCAGTTCTTC. It specifies CASTGGGRGEQFF.

The chain uses TRBV7-2 and TRBJ2-5, with D perhaps matching TRBD1 (6 bases). Germline lookup yields CDR1 SGHTA and CDR2 FQGNSA. The length of the CDR3 is 12 residues. The V and J ends lost 5 bases and 9 bases respectively, with 13 bases between them. The CDR3 DNA follows: TGTGCCAGCAGCAACCCACCAGGGGCCCAGTACTTC. It specifies CASSNPPGAQYF. The full variable domain, rest sourced from reference TRBV7-2 and TRBJ2-5, is GAGVSQSPSNKVTEKGKDVELRCDPISGHTALYWYRQSLGQGLEFLIYFQGNSAPDKSGLPSDRFSAERTGGSVSTLTIQRTQQEDSAVYLCASSNPPGAQYFGPGTRLLVL.

This clonotype was seen only a few times. The chain employs TRBV28 and TRBJ2-2, with 7 bases that match TRBD1. This CDR3 comprises 16 residues. V lost 5 bases to trimming and J lost 1 base; unmatched junction nucleotides: 7. Germline assignment: CDR1 MDHEN and CDR2 SYDVKM. CDR3 amino acids: CASSLTGLVNTGELFF. The DNA for the CDR3 is TGTGCCAGCAGTCTGACAGGGCTTGTGAACACCGGGGAGCTGTTTTTT.